A selection of T cell receptor beta chains follows, all from one sample in a study of blood T cells in healthy people across ages. Each CDR3 protein gets one entry after TCRdb re-called the 5' RACE reads with MiXCR. The sample consists of hundreds of thousands of distinct CDR3 sequences, around a fifth of them appearing once. Source material: blood. Receptors were obtained from a man aged 70-80 years in good health. Each CDR3 is given with its conserved first and last residue. A D gene is named only where the DNA matches it firmly. Some rows mark clone size as missing; the rest say once, few, many or name a class of expanded clone.

j_call,v_call,clone_size,d_call,cdr3_nt,cdr3_aa
TRBJ2-3,TRBV6-5,few,TRBD2,TGTGCCAGCAGTTACGGCGGGAGGCCCACAGATACGCAGTATTTT,CASSYGGRPTDTQYF
TRBJ1-1,TRBV18,few,.,TGTGCCAGCTCACCACCGCGCGTGGGCACTGAAGCTTTCTTT,CASSPPRVGTEAFF
TRBJ2-1,TRBV5-1,few,.,TGCGCCAGCAGCAAGCAGGGGCTTACTACAGATGAGCAGTTCTTC,CASSKQGLTTDEQFF
TRBJ2-5,TRBV20-1,few,.,TGCAGTGCTGGCGATAGTGAGGGGGAGACCCAGTACTTC,CSAGDSEGETQYF
TRBJ1-1,TRBV29-1,.,.,TGCAGCGCCGAAATGAACACTGAAGCTTTCTTT,CSAEMNTEAFF
TRBJ2-7,TRBV28,few,.,TGTGCCAGCAGTTTATCGGGTTACTCCTACGAGCAGTACTTC,CASSLSGYSYEQYF
TRBJ2-2,TRBV5-1,few,.,TGCGCCAGCAGCTTGGCCGCCGGGGAGACCGGGGAGCTGTTTTTT,CASSLAAGETGELFF
TRBJ2-1,TRBV10-3,few,TRBD2,TGTGCCATCAACGCACTAGCGGGAGGAAACAACGAGCGGTTCTTC,CAINALAGGNNERFF
TRBJ2-1,TRBV20-1,few,.,TGCAGTGCTAGCGGAGCACAATGGGAGCAGTTCTTC,CSASGAQWEQFF
TRBJ1-1,TRBV7-9,.,.,TGTGCCAGCAGCCCATGGGGGCAGGGAAGGGAGAACACTGAAGCTTTCTTT,CASSPWGQGRENTEAFF
TRBJ2-5,TRBV28,many,.,TGTGCCAGCAGTTTAAACGACCAAGAGACCCAGTACTTC,CASSLNDQETQYF
TRBJ2-7,TRBV5-1,.,TRBD1,TGCGCCAGCAGCCCAGAGACAGGGGGGTACGAGCAGTACTTC,CASSPETGGYEQYF
TRBJ2-5,TRBV7-6,few,.,TGTGCCAGCAGCTTAGTATCTAGCGCCTCGGAGACCCAGTACTTC,CASSLVSSASETQYF
TRBJ1-1,TRBV7-9,.,TRBD1,TGTGCCAGCAGCTCACCCAGGGGGACTGAAGCTTTCTTT,CASSSPRGTEAFF
TRBJ2-7,TRBV5-1,few,.,TGCGCCAGCAGCTCTAGAGGGGCTAGCTTGGACGAGCAGTACTTC,CASSSRGASLDEQYF
TRBJ1-5,TRBV12-3/TRBV12-4,.,.,TGTGCCAGCAGAATCGGACAGAATGGCAATCAGCCCCAGCATTTT,CASRIGQNGNQPQHF
TRBJ2-7,TRBV5-1,.,.,TGCGCCAGCAGCTTGGGGGGTTTTTCGAACGAGCAGTACTTC,CASSLGGFSNEQYF
TRBJ2-1,TRBV27,.,TRBD2,TGTGCCAGCAGTCCACTAGCGGTTAGCTCCTACAATGAGCAGTTCTTC,CASSPLAVSSYNEQFF
TRBJ2-1,TRBV28,.,.,TGTGCCAGCAGAAGTCAGGGGGGCCCCAATGAGCAGTTCTTC,CASRSQGGPNEQFF
TRBJ1-2,TRBV15,.,.,TGTGCCACCAGCAGAGCCGGGGGCCCCTATGGCTACACCTTC,CATSRAGGPYGYTF
TRBJ2-5,TRBV5-1,.,TRBD2,TGCGCCAGCAGCTCGACTAGCGGAGGACAAGAGACCCAGTACTTC,CASSSTSGGQETQYF
TRBJ2-1,TRBV24-1,many,TRBD1,TGTGCCACCAGTGCCAACAGGGGGCTCTACAATGAGCAGTTCTTC,CATSANRGLYNEQFF
TRBJ2-5,TRBV9,few,TRBD2,TGTGCCAGCAGCGGGACTAGCGGGAGGGCCCTCCAAGAGACCCAGTACTTC,CASSGTSGRALQETQYF
TRBJ2-5,TRBV29-1,.,.,TGCAGCGTTGACGACTCGCAAGAGACCCAGTACTTC,CSVDDSQETQYF
TRBJ2-1,TRBV20-1,few,TRBD2,TGCAGTGCTAAACGGACTAGCTCCTACAATGAGCAGTTCTTC,CSAKRTSSYNEQFF
TRBJ2-4,TRBV28,few,.,TGTGCCAGCAGTGCCCCCGGGACACTTGCTAACATTCAGTACTTC,CASSAPGTLANIQYF
TRBJ2-5,TRBV11-2,few,.,TGTGCCAGCACCCCGGGGCGTATGGAGACCCAGTACTTC,CASTPGRMETQYF
TRBJ2-7,TRBV6-1,few,.,TGTGCCAGCAGTGAAGTACAGAGGTACGAGCAGTACTTC,CASSEVQRYEQYF
TRBJ2-1,TRBV7-8,.,.,TGTGCCAGCAGCTCCACCTCTAGCGCCTCCTACAATGAGCAGTTCTTC,CASSSTSSASYNEQFF
TRBJ1-1,TRBV2,.,.,TGTGCCAGCAGTGTGGGAGAACGGAACACTGAAGCTTTCTTT,CASSVGERNTEAFF
TRBJ2-3,TRBV5-6,many,TRBD2,TGTGCCAGCAGCAACATAGCGGGAAAAACAGATACGCAGTATTTT,CASSNIAGKTDTQYF
TRBJ2-1,TRBV5-4,.,TRBD2,TGTGCCAGCAGCGCCGGGACTAGCGGGAGGAGCTCCTACAATGAGCAGTTTTTC,CASSAGTSGRSSYNEQFF
TRBJ2-3,TRBV20-1,few,.,TGCAGTGCTAGAGGGGTGTTCCGGGACGGATACACAGATACGCAGTATTTT,CSARGVFRDGYTDTQYF
TRBJ2-7,TRBV12-3/TRBV12-4,few,.,TGTGCCAGCAGTGTGGTTTTCTACGAGCAGTACTTC,CASSVVFYEQYF
TRBJ2-7,TRBV28,.,.,TGTGCCAGCAGTTACCCCGGGAGTACCTACGAGCAGTACTTC,CASSYPGSTYEQYF
TRBJ1-2,TRBV10-3,.,TRBD1,TGTGCCATCAGTGCGGACAGGGGGCGTGGAGGCTACACCTTC,CAISADRGRGGYTF
TRBJ2-1,TRBV5-1,few,TRBD1,TGCGCCAGTTCCGGGACAGAGAGCTCCTACAATGAGCAGTTCTTC,CASSGTESSYNEQFF
TRBJ2-5,TRBV20-1,few,.,TGCAGTGCTAGTATGACAGTCCAAGAGACCCAGTACTTC,CSASMTVQETQYF
TRBJ1-2,TRBV2,few,TRBD1,TGTGCCAGCAGGAACAGGGGGTCCGGCTATGGCTACACCTTC,CASRNRGSGYGYTF
TRBJ1-6,TRBV2,few,.,TGTGCCAGCAGTGAAGTGGCGAATTCACCCCTCCACTTT,CASSEVANSPLHF
TRBJ2-5,TRBV5-1,.,TRBD1,TGCGCCAGCAGTTCCGGGACAGCGCCTTACGAGACCCAGTACTTC,CASSSGTAPYETQYF
TRBJ2-1,TRBV7-2,.,TRBD1,TGTGCCAGCAGCATAGACAGGGTGGCCTACAATGAGCAGTTCTTC,CASSIDRVAYNEQFF
TRBJ2-7,TRBV5-1,.,.,TGCGCCAGCAGCTTCGAGACCTACTCCTACGAGCAGTACTTC,CASSFETYSYEQYF
TRBJ2-5,TRBV3-1,many,.,TGTGCCAGCAGCCAAGATCTGAGCATAGGTTTAGCACCTTTCCAAGAGACCCAGTACTTC,CASSQDLSIGLAPFQETQYF
TRBJ2-5,TRBV21-1,few,.,TGTGCCAGCAGCAAAACCCGGGTCCCCGAGCAACAAGAGACCCAGTACTTC,CASSKTRVPEQQETQYF
TRBJ1-5,TRBV3-1,.,.,TGTGCCAGCAGCCTCCAGGAGGGTCAGCCCCAGCATTTT,CASSLQEGQPQHF
TRBJ2-2,TRBV28,few,TRBD2,TGTGCCAGCAGTCCATACTCCGGACTAGCGGGAGTTTCCGGGGAGCTGTTTTTT,CASSPYSGLAGVSGELFF
TRBJ1-6,TRBV20-1,few,.,TGCAGTGCTAGAGAGGACAGCGATTCACCCCTCCACTTT,CSAREDSDSPLHF
TRBJ1-1,TRBV12-3/TRBV12-4,many,.,TGTGCCAGCAGTTCCTCCGGGGCCACTGAAGCTTTCTTT,CASSSSGATEAFF